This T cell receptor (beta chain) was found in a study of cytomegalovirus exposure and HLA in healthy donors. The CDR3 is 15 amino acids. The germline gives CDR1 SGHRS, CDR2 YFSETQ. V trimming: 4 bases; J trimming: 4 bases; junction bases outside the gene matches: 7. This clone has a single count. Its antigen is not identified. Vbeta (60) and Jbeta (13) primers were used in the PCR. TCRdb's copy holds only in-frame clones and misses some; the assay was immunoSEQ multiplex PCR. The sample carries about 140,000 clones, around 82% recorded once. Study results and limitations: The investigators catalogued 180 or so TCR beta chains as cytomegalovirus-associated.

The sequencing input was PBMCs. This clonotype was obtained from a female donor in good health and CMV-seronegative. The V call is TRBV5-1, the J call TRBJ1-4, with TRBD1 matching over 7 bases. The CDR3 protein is CASSRGDRDNEKLFF. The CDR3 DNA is TGCGCCAGCAGCCGAGGCGACAGGGATAATGAAAAACTGTTTTTT.